These 6 T cell receptor beta chains share one sample of origin, sequenced in a study of T-cell reconstitution after alpha-beta-depleted transplantation in children. Molecular barcoding with unique molecular identifiers was used for the TCRbeta library. Using its own MiXCR run on the PCR reads, TCRdb lists one record per CDR3 protein. The table shows 200,000 to 250,000 distinct CDR3 sequences, with around 7.8% occurring only once. The sample here was PBMCs, mostly from graft donor cells, taken 180 days after TCRalphabeta/CD19-depleted stem cell transplant. The receptors were sampled from a male patient younger than 18 who had a stem cell transplant for acute lymphoblastic leukemia, so the T cells may come from the graft donor.

This clonotype was detected only a few times. The V and J genes are TRBV2 and TRBJ2-3, with D perhaps matching TRBD1 (7 bases). This CDR3 has 14 amino acids. The germline gives CDR1 SNHLY, CDR2 FYNNEI. V shed 3 bases and J shed 2 bases, with 9 bases lying between them. CDR3 nucleotides: TGTGCCAGCAGTGACAGGGGGGTCACAGATACGCAGTATTTT. Protein sequence: CASSDRGVTDTQYF.

This clonotype was recorded at least ten times. V is TRBV20-1 and J is TRBJ2-3; TRBD1 is a possible D gene (5 bases). The CDR3 has 12 residues. Germline values: CDR1 DFQATT, CDR2 SNEGSKA (reference sequence). The V and J ends lost 2 bases and 7 bases respectively, with 10 bases between them. In nucleotides, the CDR3 is TGCAGTGCTAGACCCCAGGGCAATACGCAGTATTTT. This sequence encodes CSARPQGNTQYF.

V usage is TRBV6-5 and J usage is TRBJ1-2, with D unresolved. V was trimmed by 0 bases and J by 7 bases, leaving 18 bases between them. Germline V gene sequence: CDR1 MNHEY, CDR2 SVGAGI. This CDR3 is built from 16 residues. CDR3: CASSYSAGYQLGGYTF. In DNA, the CDR3 is TGTGCCAGCAGTTACTCAGCAGGCTACCAATTGGGTGGCTACACCTTC.

This clonotype appeared many times. The rearrangement uses TRBV7-9 and TRBJ2-7; D may be TRBD2 (6 bases). Trimming cost V 3 bases and J 1 base, with 13 bases left between them. This CDR3 comprises 15 residues. Germline CDR1 reads SEHNR; CDR2 reads FQNEAQ (reference sequence). In nucleotides, the CDR3 is TGTGCCAGCAGCTTCCCGGGGGAAGCATCCTACGAGCAGTACTTC. This sequence encodes CASSFPGEASYEQYF. The variable domain in full, completed from reference TRBV7-9 and TRBJ2-7, reads DTGVSQNPRHKITKRGQNVTFRCDPISEHNRLYWYRQTLGQGPEFLTYFQNEAQLEKSRLLSDRFSAERPKGSFSTLEIQRTEQGDSAMYLCASSFPGEASYEQYFGPGTRLTVT.

The sample holds many counts of this clonotype. The chain recombines TRBV14 with TRBJ2-3, with TRBD2 matching over 12 bases. Germline loops: CDR1 SGHDN, CDR2 FVKESK. Trimming took 4 bases from V and 0 from J; bases not matched to a gene: 2. CDR3 length: 16 residues. CDR3 residues: CASSPLAGGSTDTQYF. DNA for the CDR3: TGTGCCAGCAGCCCTCTAGCGGGAGGGAGCACAGATACGCAGTATTTT.

This clonotype was counted at least ten times. The V call is TRBV12-3 or TRBV12-4, the J call TRBJ2-2, with 11 bases that match TRBD2. With V trimmed by 3 bases and J by 6 bases, 9 bases remained unmatched. The CDR3 contains 17 residues. The chain's CDR3 is CASSFPLAGGRAGELFF. DNA of the CDR3: TGTGCCAGCAGTTTCCCCCTAGCGGGAGGTCGCGCCGGGGAGCTGTTTTTT.